This T cell receptor beta chain came from a study of blood T cell repertoires in COVID-19. Profiled with immunoSEQ multiplex PCR; TCRdb holds only in-frame clones, not every one. This table holds more than 35,000 clones, about 80% found once. In germline, CDR1 is SNHLY, CDR2 FYNNEI. The CDR3 has 14 amino acids. V lost 4 bases, J lost 4 bases, and 13 bases lay in between. The chain employs TRBV2 and TRBJ1-1; D is undetermined. The specimen sequenced was peripheral blood. The sequence was collected from a man older than 75 with active or convalescent COVID-19. The CDR3 reads CASSVQVPITEAFF. The CDR3 DNA reads TGTGCCAGCAGTGTGCAGGTCCCTATCACTGAAGCTTTCTTT.